This passage covers 12 T cell receptor beta chains from one sample sequenced in a study of synovial regulatory T cells in juvenile arthritis. Assay: immunoSEQ multiplex PCR; the TCRdb copy retains only in-frame clones and omits some. The sample includes around 10,000 clones. Sample: Treg cells from blood. Noted subset: remaining (HLA-DR-negative) circulating blood Treg cells. These receptors originate from a donor aged 2-29 years with juvenile idiopathic arthritis.

The chain has TRBV19 and TRBJ2-1; checking the TCRdb D call of TRBD2 is not possible without DNA. The CDR3 is 16 amino acids. A DNA sequence was not provided. From germline, CDR1 is LNHDA and CDR2 SQIVND (reference sequence). The CDR3 here is CASSITSGIFSSEQFF.

CDR3 sequence reads: CASGQQFSGELFF. The gene calls are TRBV12-5 and TRBJ2-2. Germline assignment: CDR1 LGHNT and CDR2 FRNRAP. CDR3 length: 13 amino acids. The nucleotide record is missing.

The J gene is TRBJ1-2, the V gene TRBV6-6; TCRdb's D call of TRBD1 is untestable without DNA. CDR3 length: 15 amino acids. No DNA sequence was recorded. Germline assignment: CDR1 MNHNY and CDR2 SVGAGI (reference sequence). CDR3 protein: CASSAPLRGNYGYTF.

V gene TRBV5-6 combines with J gene TRBJ2-7; no DNA is available, so the TRBD1 call from TCRdb remains unchecked. The CDR3 runs 13 residues. No DNA sequence was recorded. Germline V gives CDR1 SGHDT, CDR2 YYEEEE. The CDR3 loop reads CASSLGASYEQYF.

The V call is TRBV5-6, the J call TRBJ2-1. Germline lookup yields CDR1 SGHDT and CDR2 YYEEEE. The CDR3 totals 14 residues. The nucleotide record is missing. The CDR3 sequence: CASSSGTKSIEQFF.

This chain connects TRBV7-6 to TRBJ1-1; TCRdb proposes TRBD1, but this gene call is untestable without DNA. The CDR3 covers 14 residues. DNA was not recorded. Germline CDR1 reads SGHVS; CDR2 reads FNYEAQ. This chain's CDR3 is CASSPQGLNTEAFF.

The rearrangement uses TRBV28 and TRBJ2-7. The germline V gene has CDR1 MDHEN and CDR2 SYDVKM. The CDR3 loop spans 13 amino acids. The entry carries no DNA sequence. CDR3 loop: CASSLGSSYEQYF.

The J gene is TRBJ2-7, the V gene TRBV7-9; without DNA, the TCRdb call of TRBD1 cannot be checked. The CDR3 extends over 17 amino acids. DNA is not on record. Germline CDR1 reads SEHNR; CDR2 reads FQNEAQ (reference sequence). The CDR3 sequence is CASSFLQYRGRSYEQYF.

The V and J genes are TRBV10-1 and TRBJ1-2. This CDR3 region has 13 residues. The DNA is unrecorded. In germline, CDR1 is WNHNN, CDR2 SYGVQD (reference sequence). The CDR3 protein is CASSEFGNYGYTF.

This sequence joins TRBV7-2 and TRBJ1-6. The germline CDR1 and CDR2 sequences are SGHTA and FQGNSA. This CDR3 comprises 16 residues. A DNA sequence was not provided. The CDR3 loop reads CASSLVGAYDYSPLHF. The variable domain in full, completed from reference TRBV7-2 and TRBJ1-6, reads GAGVSQSPSNKVTEKGKDVELRCDPISGHTALYWYRQSLGQGLEFLIYFQGNSAPDKSGLPSDRFSAERTGGSVSTLTIQRTQQEDSAVYLCASSLVGAYDYSPLHFGNGTRLTVT.

The V gene is TRBV30, the J gene TRBJ2-7; absent DNA, TCRdb's TRBD1 call cannot be checked. Germline V lookup: CDR1 GTSNPN, CDR2 SVGIG (reference sequence). The length of the CDR3 is 13 residues. A DNA sequence was not provided. Here the CDR3 reads CALDSLHTYEQYF.

The chain links TRBV6-5 to TRBJ1-2; the D gene TCRdb calls, TRBD1, cannot be checked with no DNA. CDR3 length: 14 amino acids. No DNA appears here. Germline V gene sequence: CDR1 MNHEY, CDR2 SVGAGI. CDR3 sequence reads: CASSPPGFGYGYTF.